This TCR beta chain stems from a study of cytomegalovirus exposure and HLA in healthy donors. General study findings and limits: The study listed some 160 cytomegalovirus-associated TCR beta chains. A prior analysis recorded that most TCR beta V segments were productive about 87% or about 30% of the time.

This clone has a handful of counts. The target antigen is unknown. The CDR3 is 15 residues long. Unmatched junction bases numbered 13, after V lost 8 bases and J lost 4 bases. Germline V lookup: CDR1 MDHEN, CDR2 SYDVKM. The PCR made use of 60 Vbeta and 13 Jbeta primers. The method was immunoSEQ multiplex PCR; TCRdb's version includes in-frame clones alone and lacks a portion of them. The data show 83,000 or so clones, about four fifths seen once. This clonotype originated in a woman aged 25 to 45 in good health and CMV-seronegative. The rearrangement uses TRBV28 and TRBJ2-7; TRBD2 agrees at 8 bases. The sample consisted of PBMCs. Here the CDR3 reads CASRKSAGGTYEQYF. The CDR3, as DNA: TGTGCCAGCCGAAAAAGCGCGGGAGGAACTTACGAGCAGTACTTC.